A selection of T cell receptor beta chains follows, all from one sample in a study of blood T cells in healthy people across ages. MiXCR, run by TCRdb on the 5' RACE reads, gives a single entry per CDR3 protein. The data contain hundreds of thousands of distinct CDR3 sequences, 45% to 50% of them singletons. Sequencing was performed on blood. The receptors here all came from a man aged 25 to 40 in good health. CDR3s include the opening cysteine and the closing phenylalanine or tryptophan. Fields, in order: V gene, D gene, clone size, J gene, CDR3 protein, CDR3 DNA. A D gene is named only where the DNA matches it firmly. For some rows the clone size is stated as once, few or many, or as a class when expanded; others skip it.

TRBV4-1	NA	NA	TRBJ2-7	CASSQQDQGPSDEQYF	TGCGCCAGCAGCCAACAAGATCAGGGCCCCTCCGACGAGCAGTACTTC
TRBV21-1	NA	NA	TRBJ1-5	CASSRHRQNSNQPQHF	TGTGCCAGCAGCAGACACCGACAGAATAGCAATCAGCCCCAGCATTTT
TRBV16	NA	NA	TRBJ1-1	CASSRNPAGNTEAFF	TGTGCCAGCAGCCGAAACCCAGCCGGGAACACTGAAGCTTTCTTT
TRBV10-3	NA	NA	TRBJ1-1	CAIKGTVGEAFF	TGTGCCATCAAGGGAACAGTCGGTGAAGCTTTCTTT
TRBV12-3/TRBV12-4	NA	NA	TRBJ2-7	CASRGSVNIRYF	TGTGCCAGCAGAGGCAGCGTAAACATTCGGTACTTC
TRBV6-2/TRBV6-3	TRBD2	NA	TRBJ2-7	CASSSSGGTNYEQYF	TGTGCCAGCAGTTCCAGCGGGGGAACCAACTACGAGCAGTACTTC
TRBV7-9	NA	NA	TRBJ2-1	CASSSQGVEQFF	TGTGCCAGCAGCTCCCAGGGTGTAGAGCAGTTCTTC
TRBV28	NA	NA	TRBJ1-4	CASSQGGAEEKLFF	TGTGCCAGCAGCCAAGGGGGGGCAGAAGAAAAACTGTTTTTT
TRBV7-9	TRBD2	NA	TRBJ2-5	CATGTSGVTPRTQYF	TGTGCCACAGGGACTAGCGGGGTCACACCAAGGACCCAGTACTTC
TRBV7-2	NA	NA	TRBJ2-7	CASSLASEIEQYF	TGTGCCAGCAGCTTAGCTTCGGAAATCGAGCAGTACTTC
TRBV3-1	TRBD1	many	TRBJ1-2	CASSQVGTGRSYGYTF	TGTGCCAGCAGCCAAGTCGGGACAGGGCGATCCTATGGCTACACCTTC
TRBV11-3	NA	NA	TRBJ2-7	CASSPGVGAYEQYF	TGTGCCAGCAGCCCAGGGGTCGGGGCATACGAGCAGTACTTC
TRBV7-2	NA	few	TRBJ1-5	CASSTTYSNQPQHF	TGTGCCAGCAGCACTACATATAGCAATCAGCCCCAGCATTTT
TRBV12-3/TRBV12-4	NA	few	TRBJ2-3	CASSFAGPRQNTQYF	TGTGCCAGCAGTTTCGCCGGGCCACGTCAGAATACGCAGTATTTT
TRBV14	NA	NA	TRBJ2-1	CASSQARLSGLMGNEQFF	TGTGCCAGCAGCCAAGCCAGGCTCTCTGGCTTAATGGGGAATGAGCAGTTCTTC
TRBV10-3	NA	NA	TRBJ2-1	CALASGDEQFF	TGTGCCTTGGCTTCGGGTGATGAGCAGTTCTTC
TRBV20-1	NA	NA	TRBJ1-5	CSAREGDLRNQPQHF	TGCAGTGCTAGAGAGGGGGATTTGCGCAATCAGCCCCAGCATTTT
TRBV20-1	NA	few	TRBJ2-7	CSARDRGNTYEQYF	TGCAGTGCTAGAGATCGGGGGAACACCTACGAGCAGTACTTC
TRBV2	TRBD1	few	TRBJ2-7	CASTESGTGAYEQYF	TGTGCCAGCACCGAATCCGGGACAGGTGCCTACGAGCAGTACTTC
TRBV20-1	TRBD1	few	TRBJ2-1	CSARPTGDPYNEQFF	TGCAGTGCTAGACCCACAGGGGACCCCTACAATGAGCAGTTCTTC
TRBV28	TRBD2	NA	TRBJ2-3	CASSTGTSGSSWSTDTQYF	TGTGCCAGCAGTACCGGGACTAGCGGTTCATCCTGGAGCACAGATACGCAGTATTTT
TRBV11-2	NA	many	TRBJ1-2	CASSLSRTNYGYTF	TGTGCCAGCAGCTTAAGCCGGACAAACTATGGCTACACCTTC
TRBV7-9	TRBD1	NA	TRBJ2-4	CASSLTGQGILNIQYF	TGTGCCAGCAGCTTAACGGGACAGGGGATTTTAAACATTCAGTACTTC
TRBV5-4	NA	NA	TRBJ2-1	CVSSLGVATISYNEQFF	TGTGTCAGCAGCCTCGGGGTAGCTACTATCTCCTACAATGAGCAGTTCTTC
TRBV4-1	TRBD1	NA	TRBJ1-5	CASSQVRDSGQPQHF	TGCGCCAGCAGCCAAGTCCGGGACAGCGGTCAGCCCCAGCATTTT
TRBV14	NA	NA	TRBJ2-6	CASSIIQGSGANVLTF	TGTGCCAGCAGTATTATCCAGGGGTCTGGGGCCAACGTCCTGACTTTC
TRBV5-1	NA	few	TRBJ2-6	CASSPVGGGANVLTF	TGCGCCAGCAGCCCGGTGGGCGGCGGGGCCAACGTCCTGACTTTC
TRBV5-1	NA	many	TRBJ1-2	CASSVKVGNYGYTF	TGCGCCAGCAGCGTAAAAGTGGGTAACTATGGCTACACCTTC
TRBV13	TRBD1	NA	TRBJ2-3	CASRRDRGLLDTDTQYF	TGTGCCAGCAGGCGTGACAGGGGGCTTTTAGATACAGATACGCAGTATTTT
TRBV20-1	TRBD2	few	TRBJ2-2	CSASGGGSYTGELFF	TGCAGTGCTAGCGGGGGAGGGAGTTACACCGGGGAGCTGTTTTTT
TRBV7-9	NA	few	TRBJ1-6	CASSSALGWSPLHF	TGTGCCAGCAGCTCCGCTCTAGGATGGTCACCCCTCCACTTT
TRBV27	NA	NA	TRBJ2-2	CASSCDRTGELFF	TGTGCCAGCAGTTGTGACAGGACCGGGGAGCTGTTTTTT
TRBV29-1	NA	few	TRBJ2-7	CSVQGGSSYEQYF	TGCAGCGTTCAGGGGGGATCATCCTACGAGCAGTACTTC
TRBV29-1	TRBD1	NA	TRBJ2-1	CSVGDRVNEQFF	TGCAGCGTTGGGGACAGGGTGAACGAGCAGTTCTTC
TRBV3-1	TRBD2	once	TRBJ2-3	CASSPGSAGGADTQYF	TGTGCCAGCAGCCCCGGGTCGGCGGGGGGCGCAGATACGCAGTATTTT
TRBV14	NA	few	TRBJ2-5	CASSPWPPPETQYF	TGTGCCAGCAGCCCCTGGCCCCCCCCAGAGACCCAGTACTTC
TRBV9	NA	NA	TRBJ2-4	CASSVVAAGTHIQYF	TGTGCCAGCAGCGTAGTAGCGGCCGGGACGCACATTCAGTACTTC
TRBV10-3	NA	few	TRBJ1-5	CAISEYGAQPQHF	TGTGCCATCAGTGAGTATGGGGCTCAGCCCCAGCATTTT
TRBV29-1	TRBD1	NA	TRBJ1-5	CSVGQGGQPQHF	TGCAGCGTTGGCCAGGGGGGACAGCCCCAGCATTTT
TRBV29-1	NA	NA	TRBJ1-1	CSAVGPGGEAFF	TGCAGCGCGGTCGGGCCGGGGGGTGAAGCTTTCTTT
TRBV7-2	NA	once	TRBJ2-3	CATIPLVGAADTQYF	TGTGCTACTATTCCTCTAGTGGGGGCGGCAGATACGCAGTATTTT
TRBV12-3/TRBV12-4	NA	NA	TRBJ1-6	CASSFGVSSPLHF	TGTGCCAGCAGTTTTGGGGTGAGTTCACCCCTCCACTTT
TRBV25-1	NA	many	TRBJ2-7	CASSEGYEQYF	TGTGCCAGCAGTGAAGGCTACGAGCAGTACTTC
TRBV5-1	NA	NA	TRBJ2-1	CASRTTLAETNEQFF	TGCGCCAGCAGGACGACACTGGCCGAGACCAATGAGCAGTTCTTC
TRBV24-1	NA	few	TRBJ2-7	CATRQGYEQYF	TGTGCCACCAGGCAGGGGTACGAGCAGTACTTC
TRBV20-1	NA	few	TRBJ2-2	CSAPPQGGKTGELFF	TGCAGTGCTCCCCCCCAGGGCGGGAAAACCGGGGAGCTGTTTTTT
TRBV30	TRBD1	many	TRBJ1-4	CAWTYPPGQLEEKLFF	TGTGCCTGGACATACCCCCCGGGACAGCTGGAGGAAAAACTGTTTTTT
TRBV18	NA	NA	TRBJ1-3	CASSPAGNTIYF	TGTGCCAGCTCACCGGCGGGTAACACCATATATTTT
TRBV7-8	TRBD2	NA	TRBJ2-1	CASSSPLAGGPSYNEQFF	TGTGCCAGCAGCTCCCCTCTAGCGGGGGGGCCATCCTACAATGAGCAGTTCTTC
TRBV4-3	NA	once	TRBJ1-2	CASSQENAVGYGYTF	TGCGCCAGCAGCCAAGAGAACGCGGTCGGCTATGGCTACACCTTC
TRBV7-9	TRBD1	NA	TRBJ1-2	CASSFQGARNYGYTF	TGTGCCAGCAGCTTCCAGGGGGCGCGTAACTATGGCTACACCTTC
TRBV20-1	NA	few	TRBJ1-6	CSAPGGASYNSPLHF	TGCAGTGCTCCAGGAGGGGCTAGCTATAATTCACCCCTCCACTTT
TRBV7-2	TRBD2	many	TRBJ2-1	CASCRGGTTNEQFF	TGTGCCAGCTGTCGGGGGGGCACGACCAATGAGCAGTTCTTC
TRBV9	NA	many	TRBJ2-7	CASSVEDLGAYEQYF	TGTGCCAGCAGCGTAGAGGACCTAGGGGCCTACGAGCAGTACTTC
TRBV18	TRBD1	NA	TRBJ2-7	CANSLRQGPRYEQYF	TGTGCCAACTCACTGAGACAGGGGCCTCGCTACGAGCAGTACTTC
TRBV10-3	NA	NA	TRBJ2-4	CAISSDRNIQYF	TGTGCCATCAGTTCGGACAGAAACATTCAGTACTTC
TRBV7-9	NA	few	TRBJ2-7	CASSSPTGYEQYF	TGTGCCAGCAGCTCCCCGACTGGCTACGAGCAGTACTTC